Listed below are T cell receptor beta chains from one sample, sequenced in a study of blood T cell repertoires in COVID-19. Repertoires were generated with immunoSEQ multiplex PCR, while TCRdb's copy carries only in-frame clones and drops some. The top ten hold about 10% of the sample, which has about 260,000 clones, around 90% seen once. Sequenced sample: peripheral blood. These receptors were collected from a woman aged 70-85 years with COVID-19, enrolled during active disease. The CDR3 runs from the conserved cysteine through the conserved F or W. The D gene is left open where the match is weak. Expanded clones get a size class; other rows say once, few or many, or leave the size out.

TRBV19	TRBJ1-2	15	.	.	TGTGCCAGTAGTATCGCCAGGGATATTAACTATGGCTACACCTTC	CASSIARDINYGYTF
TRBV6-5	TRBJ2-7	14	TRBD2	once	TGTGCCAGCAGGGAGACTAGCGGGGCCTACGAGCAGTACTTC	CASRETSGAYEQYF
TRBV27	TRBJ2-1	14	TRBD2	.	TGTGCCAGCAGTAGACTAGCGGGAGAGGATGAGCAGTTCTTC	CASSRLAGEDEQFF
TRBV28	TRBJ1-1	14	.	.	TGTGCCAGCTTGGGGAGGGGTTTTAACACTGAAGCTTTCTTT	CASLGRGFNTEAFF
TRBV19	TRBJ2-1	15	.	few	TGTGCCAGTACCGAGAGGAGGGCCGGGTACAATGAGCAGTTCTTC	CASTERRAGYNEQFF
TRBV2	TRBJ1-1	15	.	.	TGTGCCAGCAGCGCGCCGGGCAGGGTGAGCTCTGAAGCTTTCTTT	CASSAPGRVSSEAFF
TRBV28	TRBJ2-2	14	.	.	TGTGCCAGCGGAATACAGGAGTGGAGCGGGGAGCTGTTTTTT	CASGIQEWSGELFF
TRBV30	TRBJ1-6	15	.	once	TGTGCCTGGAGTGTAGGAGCAGGGCCATATTCACCCCTCCACTTT	CAWSVGAGPYSPLHF
TRBV27	TRBJ1-1	13	TRBD1	.	TGTGCCAGCAGTTTAGGCAGACAGGGAGTAGGGTTCTTT	CASSLGRQGVGFF
TRBV28	TRBJ2-7	14	TRBD1	once	TGTGCCAGCAGTTTGAGACAGGGGTCCTACGAGCAGTACTTC	CASSLRQGSYEQYF
TRBV29-1	TRBJ2-3	15	TRBD1	.	TGCAGTCACAGCCGACAGGGGGGTATGACAGATACGCAGTATTTT	CSHSRQGGMTDTQYF
TRBV19	TRBJ1-5	13	TRBD1	once	TGTGCCAGTATAGGCAGGGGGCATCAGCCCCAGCATTTT	CASIGRGHQPQHF
TRBV6-6	TRBJ2-2	15	TRBD2	.	TGTGCCAGCAGAATAGCGGGAGGGAACACCGGGGAGCTGTTTTTT	CASRIAGGNTGELFF
TRBV9	TRBJ1-3	15	.	.	TGTGCCAGCAGCGTAGGGGCAGCAAGCCGAAACACCATATATTTT	CASSVGAASRNTIYF